One sample yielded the 18 T cell receptor beta chains listed below, sequenced in a study of blood T cell repertoires in COVID-19. Assay: immunoSEQ multiplex PCR; the TCRdb copy retains only in-frame clones and omits some. There are a few hundred thousand clones in the sample; about 88% occur only once, and approximately 2.9% lies in the top ten. The sequenced sample consisted of peripheral blood. Receptors were obtained from a man in his 60s with acute or convalescent COVID-19.

Written as DNA, the CDR3 is TGTGCCAGCAGCCACTCATCTAACACAGATACGCAGTATTTT. Translated: CASSHSSNTDTQYF. The rearrangement joins TRBV3-1 (or the pseudogene TRBV3-2) to TRBJ2-3; D is undetermined. Germline V gives CDR1 LGHDT, CDR2 YNNKEL (reference sequence). Trimming cost V 3 bases and J 2 bases, with 9 bases left between them. This CDR3 comprises 14 residues.

The J gene is TRBJ1-1, the V gene TRBV6-6, with a weak D call TRBD1 (5 bases). This CDR3 has 15 amino acids. V lost 2 bases, J lost 3 bases, and 13 bases lay in between. Germline V lookup: CDR1 MNHNY, CDR2 SVGAGI (reference sequence). The CDR3: CASSYGGGGDTEAFF. The CDR3 DNA reads TGTGCCAGCAGTTACGGGGGGGGAGGGGACACTGAAGCTTTCTTT.

This clone was counted only a few times. The rearrangement uses TRBV2 and TRBJ2-7; 10 bases match TRBD1. In germline, CDR1 is SNHLY, CDR2 FYNNEI. With V trimmed by 6 bases and J by 5 bases, 13 bases remained unmatched. This CDR3 is 16 amino acids long. The CDR3 DNA follows: TGTGCCAGCAGAGAACGACGGCGGGACAGGGGTGACGAGCAGTACTTC. It yields the protein CASRERRRDRGDEQYF.

The rearrangement joins TRBV9 to TRBJ2-1; 9 bases are shared with TRBD2. Trimming at V came to 4 bases and at J to 3 bases, leaving 14 bases not matched to a gene. In germline, CDR1 is SGDLS, CDR2 YYNGEE. The CDR3 is 18 residues long. The DNA for the CDR3 is TGTGCCAGCAGCCCTGGGGGCAATGCGGGGGGGTTCTACAATGAGCAGTTCTTC. Amino acids: CASSPGGNAGGFYNEQFF.

V is TRBV27 and J is TRBJ1-1; D possibly corresponds to TRBD1 (5 bases). Trimming took off 5 bases at V and 4 bases at J, with 17 bases between the two ends. The CDR3 length is 15 residues. Looked up from germline, CDR1 is MNHEY and CDR2 is SMNVEV (reference sequence). The CDR3 loop reads CASSDLRGRGTEAFF. The DNA of the CDR3 is TGTGCCAGCAGTGACCTACGGGGGAGAGGCACTGAAGCTTTCTTT.

The genes are TRBV4-1 and TRBJ2-6; TRBD2 is a possible D gene (6 bases). Germline-derived CDR1 and CDR2 are MGHRA and YSYEKL. The CDR3 contains 18 residues. Between the trimmed V and J ends, which lost 0 bases and 2 bases, there was a span of 14 bases. The CDR3 region is CASSQDPGGWAGANVLTF. CDR3 in DNA: TGCGCCAGCAGCCAAGACCCCGGGGGTTGGGCTGGGGCCAACGTCCTGACTTTC.

This clone was picked up one time. The V call is TRBV21-1, the J call TRBJ1-2. TRBV21-1 is a pseudogene. The CDR3 has 15 amino acids. The CDR3 here is CASSKARGGNYGYTF. CDR3 DNA sequence: TGTGCCAGCAGCAAAGCGAGGGGAGGCAACTATGGCTACACCTTC.

The rearrangement joins TRBV18 to TRBJ1-5; TRBD1 agrees at 9 bases. With V trimmed by 6 bases and J by 2 bases, 5 bases remained unmatched. Per the germline V gene, CDR1 is KGHSH and CDR2 is LQKENI. CDR3 length: 15 amino acids. CDR3: CASSGDRGGNQPQHF. Written as DNA, the CDR3 is TGTGCCAGCTCCGGAGACAGGGGGGGCAATCAGCCCCAGCATTTT.

V and J are TRBV5-1 and TRBJ2-7; a possible D gene is TRBD1 (6 bases). The CDR3 consists of 14 residues. Trimming cost V 1 base and J 3 bases, with 11 bases left between them. Germline V gene data show CDR1 as SGHRS and CDR2 as YFSETQ. This CDR3 is CASSLLVGGYEQYF. The DNA for the CDR3 is TGCGCCAGCAGCTTGTTGGTAGGGGGCTACGAGCAGTACTTC.

This clone was recorded a few times. The chain has TRBV18 and TRBJ1-3; 9 bases agree with TRBD1. The germline gives CDR1 KGHSH, CDR2 LQKENI. Trimming cost V 2 bases and J 1 base; bases outside gene matches: 12. This CDR3 is 19 amino acids long. The CDR3 DNA follows: TGTGCCAGCTCACCAGTTGCGGGACAGGGCTTCACATCTGGAAACACCATATATTTT. Translated: CASSPVAGQGFTSGNTIYF.

This clone was counted only a few times. The chain carries TRBV14 and TRBJ1-1; 7 nucleotides match TRBD1. Looked up from germline, CDR1 is SGHDN and CDR2 is FVKESK. V dropped 3 bases and J dropped 0; count of bases not matched to a gene: 10. The CDR3 length is 17 residues. In DNA, the CDR3 is TGTGCCAGCAGCCACGGACAGGCCGGATACATGAACACTGAAGCTTTCTTT. It specifies CASSHGQAGYMNTEAFF.

This chain links TRBV2 with TRBJ2-7; the match to TRBD2 covers 7 bases. The CDR3 has 13 residues. With 11 bases clipped from V and 3 bases from J, the junction kept 10 bases outside the gene matches. Germline assignment: CDR1 SNHLY and CDR2 FYNNEI. Written as DNA, the CDR3 is TGTGCCGGGAGGGGTCGAGGGGACTACGAGCAGTACTTC. This sequence encodes CAGRGRGDYEQYF.

The chain recombines TRBV11-1 with TRBJ2-3; D unresolved. In germline, CDR1 is SGHAT, CDR2 FQDESV (reference sequence). Deletions cut 7 bases from V and 3 bases from J, with 5 bases between. CDR3 size: 11 residues. The CDR3 nucleotides read TGTGCCAGCACCGAGACAGATACGCAGTATTTT. It is translated as CASTETDTQYF.

This clone came up once. This sequence joins TRBV2 and TRBJ2-5; D remains ambiguous. Germline V gene sequence: CDR1 SNHLY, CDR2 FYNNEI. This CDR3 contains 14 residues. V lost 3 bases and J 2 bases, leaving 10 bases between the germline ends. Written as DNA, the CDR3 is TGTGCCAGCAGTGATGTGTTCAGTCAAGAGACCCAGTACTTC. Protein product: CASSDVFSQETQYF. The whole variable domain, filled in from reference TRBV2 and TRBJ2-5, reads EPEVTQTPSHQVTQMGQEVILRCVPISNHLYFYWYRQILGQKVEFLVSFYNNEISEKSEIFDDQFSVERPDGSNFTLKIRSTKLEDSAMYFCASSDVFSQETQYFGPGTRLLVL.

V usage is TRBV19 and J usage is TRBJ2-5; D possibly corresponds to TRBD1 (5 bases). This CDR3 comprises 14 residues. Trimming cost V 3 bases and J 1 base, with 9 bases left between them. Germline V gene sequence: CDR1 LNHDA, CDR2 SQIVND (reference sequence). CDR3 residues: CASSMWQGQETQYF. CDR3 in DNA: TGTGCCAGTAGTATGTGGCAGGGCCAAGAGACCCAGTACTTC.

The chain employs TRBV7-9 and TRBJ1-5; D gene ambiguous. The ends were cut back, 5 bases at V and 0 bases at J, with 8 bases in the middle. This CDR3 contains 14 residues. Germline lookup yields CDR1 SEHNR and CDR2 FQNEAQ (reference sequence). CDR3 amino acids: CASSRGNSNQPQHF. CDR3 in DNA: TGTGCCAGCAGCCGGGGAAATAGCAATCAGCCCCAGCATTTT.

This chain connects TRBV18 to TRBJ1-2; no definite D call. In germline, CDR1 is KGHSH, CDR2 LQKENI. This CDR3 has 14 amino acids. Trimming took 3 bases from V and 4 from J, leaving 12 bases between them. DNA of the CDR3: TGTGCCAGCTCACCCCCCACTGAGAGCTATGGCTACACCTTC. Protein sequence: CASSPPTESYGYTF.

This clone was recorded once. V and J are TRBV7-9 and TRBJ2-2, with TRBD2 matching over 7 bases. Germline V gene data show CDR1 as SEHNR and CDR2 as FQNEAQ (reference sequence). The CDR3 is 16 amino acids. After removal of 5 bases from V and 5 bases from J, the junction contained 11 bases not matched to a gene. CDR3 sequence reads: CASSSLLRGGTGELFF. CDR3 bases: TGTGCCAGCAGCAGCCTACTACGGGGAGGGACCGGGGAGCTGTTTTTT. The whole variable domain, filled in from reference TRBV7-9 and TRBJ2-2, reads DTGVSQNPRHKITKRGQNVTFRCDPISEHNRLYWYRQTLGQGPEFLTYFQNEAQLEKSRLLSDRFSAERPKGSFSTLEIQRTEQGDSAMYLCASSSLLRGGTGELFFGEGSRLTVL.